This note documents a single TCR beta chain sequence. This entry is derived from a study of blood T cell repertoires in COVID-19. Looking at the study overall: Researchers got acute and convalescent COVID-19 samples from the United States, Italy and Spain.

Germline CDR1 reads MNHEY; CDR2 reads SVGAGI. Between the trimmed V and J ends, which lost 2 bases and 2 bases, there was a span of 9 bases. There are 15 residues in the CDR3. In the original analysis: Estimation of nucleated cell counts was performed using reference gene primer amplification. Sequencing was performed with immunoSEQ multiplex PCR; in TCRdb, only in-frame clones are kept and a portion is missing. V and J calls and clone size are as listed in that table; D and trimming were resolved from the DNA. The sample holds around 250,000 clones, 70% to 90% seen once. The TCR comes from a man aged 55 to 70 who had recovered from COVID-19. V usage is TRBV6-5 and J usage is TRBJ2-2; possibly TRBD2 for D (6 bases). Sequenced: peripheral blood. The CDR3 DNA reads TGTGCCAGCAGTTACGGAGGGTATAACACCGGGGAGCTGTTTTTT. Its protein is CASSYGGYNTGELFF.